These T cell receptor beta chains were read from a single sample in a study of cytomegalovirus exposure and HLA in healthy donors. Profiling relied on immunoSEQ multiplex PCR, and the TCRdb table lists in-frame clones only, not all of them. The table counts approximately 100,000 clones; 15% lies in the top ten. The sample was PBMCs. The receptors shown here come from a man aged 50 or older in good health and CMV-seropositive. Each CDR3 is given with its conserved first and last residue. Fields, in order: J gene, V gene, D gene, CDR3 protein, CDR3 DNA. The D gene is left open where the match is weak.

TRBJ1-1 TRBV15 NA CATSRDIGEEAAFF TGTGCCACCAGCAGAGATATTGGGGAGGAGGCGGCTTTCTTT
TRBJ1-1 TRBV7-6 TRBD1 CASSRRGFLTEAFF TGTGCCAGCAGCCGCAGGGGGTTTTTAACTGAAGCTTTCTTT
TRBJ1-1 TRBV9 TRBD1 CASSVGDRGSWTEAFF TGTGCCAGCAGCGTAGGTGACAGGGGGTCGTGGACTGAAGCTTTCTTT
TRBJ2-7 TRBV5-4 NA CASSLTVGIYEQYF TGTGCCAGCAGCTTGACAGTTGGAATTTACGAGCAGTACTTC
TRBJ2-7 TRBV4-2 TRBD1 CASSQGTGDRSHEQYF TGTGCCAGCAGCCAAGGGACAGGGGATAGGTCCCACGAGCAGTACTTC
TRBJ2-1 TRBV6-5 NA CASSYSTPGVDNEQFF TGTGCCAGCAGTTACTCGACCCCAGGGGTCGACAATGAGCAGTTCTTC
TRBJ2-1 TRBV7-2 TRBD2 CASSLVSAGVGEQFF TGTGCCAGCAGCTTAGTTTCAGCGGGAGTGGGGGAGCAGTTCTTC
TRBJ2-3 TRBV7-9 TRBD2 CASSFWTSGTDTQYF TGTGCCAGCAGCTTTTGGACTAGCGGCACAGATACGCAGTATTTT
TRBJ2-3 TRBV7-2 TRBD2 CASSFLLAGGATVDTQYF TGTGCCAGCAGCTTTCTACTAGCGGGAGGGGCGACAGTAGATACGCAGTATTTT
TRBJ2-7 TRBV11-3 NA CASAGLRYEQYF TGTGCCAGCGCAGGACTCCGATACGAGCAGTACTTC
TRBJ2-7 TRBV5-6 TRBD2 CASSPSPSGASYEQYF TGTGCCAGCAGCCCCTCCCCTAGCGGGGCTTCCTACGAGCAGTACTTC
TRBJ1-1 TRBV30 TRBD1 CAWSVLKAIGTGSLRNTEAFF TGTGCCTGGAGTGTCCTAAAGGCGATTGGGACAGGCTCACTCCGGAACACTGAAGCTTTCTTT
TRBJ2-1 TRBV9 TRBD2 CASSPLAGAYNEQFF TGTGCCAGCAGCCCCCTAGCGGGAGCTTACAATGAGCAGTTCTTC
TRBJ1-5 TRBV19 TRBD1 CAVRDRGNQPQHF TGTGCCGTAAGGGACAGGGGTAATCAGCCCCAGCATTTT
TRBJ2-2 TRBV5-1 TRBD1 CASSLTGTGTGELFF TGCGCCAGCAGCTTGACTGGGACAGGGACCGGGGAGCTGTTTTTT
TRBJ2-7 TRBV27 NA CASSPAGTPLEQYF TGTGCCAGCAGCCCCGCGGGCACCCCCCTCGAGCAGTACTTC
TRBJ1-3 TRBV18 NA CASSTYGNTIYF TGTGCCAGCTCAACATATGGAAACACCATATATTTT
TRBJ1-1 TRBV7-2 NA CASSYWDNGNTEAFF TGTGCCAGCAGCTACTGGGACAATGGGAACACTGAAGCTTTCTTT
TRBJ2-1 TRBV11-3 NA CASSLGVARRNEQFF TGTGCCAGCAGCTTAGGGGTAGCAAGACGGAATGAACAGTTCTTC
TRBJ2-7 TRBV30 NA CAWSPSYEQYF TGTGCCTGGAGCCCTTCCTACGAGCAGTACTTC
TRBJ2-1 TRBV2 TRBD2 CASSQGLAVYNEQFF TGTGCCAGCAGCCAGGGACTAGCGGTTTACAATGAGCAGTTCTTC
TRBJ2-1 TRBV6-6 TRBD2 CASSFRTSGGDEQFF TGTGCCAGCAGTTTTCGGACTAGTGGAGGCGATGAGCAGTTCTTC
TRBJ1-1 TRBV6-6 NA CASSQEVAEAFF TGTGCCAGCAGCCAGGAGGTTGCTGAAGCTTTCTTT
TRBJ2-4 TRBV5-6 TRBD1 CASSLRGQGGDIQYF TGTGCCAGCAGCTTGAGAGGACAGGGCGGAGACATTCAGTACTTC
TRBJ1-1 TRBV11-3 NA CASSFDRPTEAFF TGTGCCAGCAGCTTCGACAGACCCACTGAAGCTTTCTTT
TRBJ1-4 TRBV7-6 TRBD1 CASNTGTDEKLFF TGTGCCAGCAACACCGGGACAGACGAAAAACTGTTTTTT
TRBJ2-5 TRBV6-5 TRBD2 CASRGASGREETQYF TGTGCCAGCAGAGGCGCTAGCGGGAGGGAAGAGACCCAGTACTTC
TRBJ2-7 TRBV29-1 NA CSVELAGALGDEQYF TGCAGCGTTGAGCTTGCAGGGGCCCTCGGGGACGAGCAGTACTTC
TRBJ2-7 TRBV29-1 TRBD2 CSVIAGGPYEQYF TGCAGCGTGATAGCGGGAGGGCCCTACGAGCAGTACTTC
TRBJ2-7 TRBV9 TRBD1 CASSVGQGGEQYF TGTGCCAGCAGCGTAGGACAGGGTGGGGAGCAGTACTTC
TRBJ1-5 TRBV6-1 NA CASSDRGSNQPQHF TGTGCCAGCAGTGACAGGGGTAGCAATCAGCCCCAGCATTTT
TRBJ1-1 TRBV7-9 TRBD1 CASSFRQGSEAFF TGTGCCAGCAGCTTCCGACAGGGGTCTGAAGCTTTCTTT
TRBJ1-6 TRBV7-9 NA CASSFNRDWGIVSPLHF TGTGCCAGCAGCTTCAACCGGGACTGGGGTATTGTTTCACCCCTCCACTTT
TRBJ2-5 TRBV6-5 TRBD2 CASSLAEQETQYF TGTGCCAGCAGTCTAGCGGAACAAGAGACCCAGTACTTC
TRBJ2-3 TRBV4-2 TRBD2 CASSQDPHVTSRGTDTQYF TGTGCCAGCAGCCAAGATCCCCACGTGACTAGCCGGGGCACAGATACGCAGTATTTT
TRBJ2-7 TRBV11-1 TRBD1 CASSTRQGAKGSEQYF TGTGCCAGCAGCACCCGACAGGGCGCAAAAGGCTCCGAGCAGTACTTC
TRBJ1-4 TRBV19 NA CASMGGGWDEKLFF TGTGCCAGTATGGGGGGAGGTTGGGATGAAAAACTGTTTTTT
TRBJ1-3 TRBV14 NA CASSQESGREDLNTIYF TGTGCCAGCAGCCAAGAGAGTGGCAGGGAGGATTTAAACACCATATATTTT
TRBJ2-1 TRBV18 NA CASSPHPRSEQFF TGTGCCAGCTCACCACACCCGAGAAGTGAGCAGTTCTTC
TRBJ1-3 TRBV6-5 TRBD1 CASSPRGTGSNTIYF TGTGCCAGCAGTCCACGCGGGACAGGTAGCAACACCATATATTTT
TRBJ2-3 TRBV5-1 TRBD2 CASSLAGGALTDTQYF TGCGCCAGCAGCTTGGCCGGGGGGGCCCTAACAGATACGCAGTATTTT
TRBJ1-2 TRBV5-1 TRBD1 CASSGTGGALYGYTF TGCGCCAGCAGCGGGACAGGGGGCGCTTTATATGGCTACACCTTC
TRBJ2-2 TRBV5-6 TRBD2 CASSLVLSGLAGGTGELFF TGTGCCAGCAGCTTGGTCCTTTCGGGACTAGCGGGAGGCACCGGGGAGCTGTTTTTT
TRBJ1-1 TRBV27 NA CASKDPGTEAFF TGTGCCAGCAAAGACCCCGGGACTGAAGCTTTCTTT
TRBJ2-2 TRBV29-1 TRBD1 CSVGTAGELFF TGCAGCGTCGGGACAGCCGGGGAGCTGTTTTTT